These 10 T cell receptor beta chains came from one sample sequenced in a study of blood T cells in healthy people across ages. Alongside a J-beta primer mix, a sample-barcoded 5' primer served in a second PCR lasting about 7 to 11 cycles. TCRdb reprocessed the 5' RACE reads with MiXCR, giving one entry per CDR3 protein. The profile shows hundreds of thousands of distinct CDR3 sequences, 49% of them singletons. The specimen sequenced was blood. The receptors shown here come from a woman aged 55-70 years in good health.

At least ten counts were recorded for this clonotype. DNA for the CDR3: TGTGCCAGCAGTTTATCGGGACAGCCCCAGCATTTT. Its protein is CASSLSGQPQHF. The chain employs TRBV28 and TRBJ1-5; D gene uncertain. V lost 1 base to trimming and J lost 7 bases, with 5 bases between them. Germline CDR1 MDHEN, CDR2 SYDVKM. The CDR3 covers 12 residues.

The chain links TRBV6-1 to TRBJ1-5; 7 bases map to TRBD1. Germline CDR1 MNHNS, CDR2 SASEGT. V lost 11 bases, J lost 1 base, and 5 bases stayed unmatched. This CDR3 is 13 amino acids long. The CDR3 sequence is CASRDRSNQPQHF. DNA of the CDR3: TGTGCCTCGAGGGACAGAAGCAATCAGCCCCAGCATTTT.

The rearrangement joins TRBV9 to TRBJ2-7; the D is unclear. The CDR3 sequence is 14 residues long. V lost 0 bases and J 2 bases, leaving 9 bases between the germline ends. Germline V gene lookup returns CDR1 SGDLS and CDR2 YYNGEE. DNA for the CDR3: TGTGCCAGCAGCGTAGAGTCCGCCACCTACGAGCAGTACTTC. Amino acids: CASSVESATYEQYF. The full variable domain, completed using reference TRBV9 and TRBJ2-7, is DSGVTQTPKHLITATGQRVTLRCSPRSGDLSVYWYQQSLDQGLQFLIQYYNGEERAKGNILERFSAQQFPDLHSELNLSSLELGDSALYFCASSVESATYEQYFGPGTRLTVT.

The rearrangement uses TRBV6-1 and TRBJ1-5; 9 bases line up with TRBD1. J was trimmed by 1 base and V by 4 bases; bases with no gene match: 5. CDR1 MNHNS and CDR2 SASEGT come from the germline V gene. This CDR3 is built from 16 residues. In nucleotides, the CDR3 is TGTGCCAGCAGTGCCATGGGGACAGGGAGCAATCAGCCCCAGCATTTT. This translates into CASSAMGTGSNQPQHF.

The chain is built from TRBV4-3 and TRBJ2-4; D is possibly TRBD1 (6 bases). Matching the DNA end better, TRBJ2-7 makes the J call doubtful. The CDR3 covers 15 residues. The germline CDR1 and CDR2 sequences are LGHNA and YSLEER. CDR3 bases: TGCGCCAGCAGCCAATACGGACAGACTGTATACGAGCAGTACTTC. Encoded protein: CASSQYGQTVYEQYF.

This clonotype was seen a few times. The genes are TRBV20-1 and TRBJ2-7; 9 nucleotides agree with TRBD1. This CDR3 is 15 amino acids long. The germline CDR1 and CDR2 sequences are DFQATT and SNEGSKA (reference sequence). V dropped 7 bases and J dropped 3; count of bases not matched to a gene: 13. The CDR3 is CSVTPGQGVNYEQYF. The CDR3 DNA reads as TGCAGTGTCACCCCGGGACAGGGTGTAAACTACGAGCAGTACTTC.

This clonotype has only a few counts. The J gene is TRBJ2-7, the V gene TRBV4-1; 8 bases fit TRBD2. The J call may be in error: the DNA end matches TRBJ2-5 better. CDR3 length: 15 amino acids. Looked up from germline, CDR1 is MGHRA and CDR2 is YSYEKL. CDR3 bases: TGCGCCAGCAGCCACCTACTAGCGGAAAAAGAGACCCAGTACTTC. Translation: CASSHLLAEKETQYF.

The chain uses TRBV3-1 and TRBJ2-7; possible D gene TRBD2, 5 bases. CDR3 length equals 14 residues. With 6 bases removed from V and 8 bases from J, the gap between germline ends came to 20 bases. Per the germline V gene, CDR1 is LGHDT and CDR2 is YNNKEL (reference sequence). CDR3 loop: CASRRFTQGSKQYF. The CDR3 DNA is TGTGCCAGCAGGCGGTTTACTCAAGGGAGTAAGCAGTACTTC.

The V and J genes are TRBV20-1 and TRBJ2-3; maybe TRBD2 (6 bases). The V and J ends lost 6 bases and 5 bases respectively, with 15 bases between them. CDR3 size: 13 residues. CDR1 and CDR2 (germline): DFQATT, SNEGSKA (reference sequence). This CDR3 reads CSAKVPEGDTQYF. In DNA form, the CDR3 reads TGCAGTGCGAAAGTCCCGGAGGGAGATACGCAGTATTTT.

There are a few counts of this clonotype. This rearrangement joins TRBV6-5 to TRBJ2-5; D ambiguous. The germline V gene has CDR1 MNHEY and CDR2 SVGAGI. CDR3 size: 16 residues. The V gene lost 2 bases and the J gene lost 0 bases, with 13 bases spanning the gap. This CDR3 reads CASSYPTSRHQETQYF. Written as DNA, the CDR3 is TGTGCCAGCAGTTACCCGACTTCGCGTCACCAAGAGACCCAGTACTTC.